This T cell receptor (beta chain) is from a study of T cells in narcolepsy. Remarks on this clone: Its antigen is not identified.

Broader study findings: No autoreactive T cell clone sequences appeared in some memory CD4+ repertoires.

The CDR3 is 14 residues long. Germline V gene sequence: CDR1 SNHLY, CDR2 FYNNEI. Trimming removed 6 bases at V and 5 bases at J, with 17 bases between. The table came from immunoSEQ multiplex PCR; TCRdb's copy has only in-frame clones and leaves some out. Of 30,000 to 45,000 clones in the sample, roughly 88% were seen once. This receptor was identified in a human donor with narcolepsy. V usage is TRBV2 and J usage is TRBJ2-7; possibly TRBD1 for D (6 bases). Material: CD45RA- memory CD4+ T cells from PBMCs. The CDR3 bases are TGTGCCAGCAGCCATAGCCCAGGGGACAACGAGCAGTACTTC. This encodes CASSHSPGDNEQYF.